This is a list of T cell receptor beta chains from one sample in a study of lymphopenia after photon versus proton radiotherapy. The protocol was immunoSEQ multiplex PCR, while the TCRdb copy is restricted to in-frame clones and leaves out a portion. The sample carries about 64,000 clones, about 85% recorded once. This specimen consisted of peripheral blood, obtained from a patient treated with proton-based radiotherapy. These receptor sequences come from an elderly man with esophageal cancer. CDR3s include the opening cysteine and the closing phenylalanine or tryptophan. A D gene is named only where the DNA matches it firmly. Clone size appears in some rows only: once, few, many, or a class for an expanded clone.

v_gene	d_gene	j_gene	abundance	CDR3aa	CDR3nt
TRBV6-1	TRBD1	TRBJ1-5	-	CASIPGQGEWQPQHF	TGTGCCAGCATCCCGGGACAGGGCGAGTGGCAGCCCCAGCATTTT
TRBV11-2	TRBD2	TRBJ2-7	few	CASSLDSASGIVYEQYF	TGTGCCAGCAGCTTAGACTCGGCTAGCGGGATAGTCTACGAGCAGTACTTC
TRBV21-1	-	TRBJ2-7	-	CASRLQLATRLDEQYF	TGTGCCAGCAGACTACAGTTAGCTACACGTTTAGACGAGCAGTACTTC
TRBV7-8	-	TRBJ2-3	-	CASSFWYSTDTQYF	TGTGCCAGCAGCTTTTGGTACAGCACAGATACGCAGTATTTT
TRBV19	TRBD1	TRBJ2-7	-	CASSQEGTGLREQYF	TGTGCCAGTAGCCAAGAGGGGACAGGCCTCCGGGAGCAGTACTTC
TRBV18	-	TRBJ2-1	-	CASSPRRADEQFF	TGTGCCAGCTCACCACGCAGGGCCGATGAGCAGTTCTTC
TRBV21-1	-	TRBJ2-2	-	CASTQGERGAVGELFF	TGTGCCAGCACCCAAGGCGAGAGAGGGGCGGTCGGGGAGCTGTTTTTT
TRBV6-5	-	TRBJ2-7	-	CASSYLPLADEQYF	TGTGCCAGCAGTTACCTACCGCTAGCAGACGAGCAGTACTTC
TRBV6-5	-	TRBJ1-2	few	CATIGGVEGYTF	TGTGCCACCATAGGAGGGGTAGAGGGCTACACCTTC
TRBV11-2	-	TRBJ1-1	-	CASSKPGFLGTEAFF	TGTGCCAGCAGCAAGCCTGGTTTTTTGGGGACTGAAGCTTTCTTT
TRBV12-2	-	TRBJ2-7	once	CASRTDRGKNEQYF	TGTGCAAGTCGCACGGACAGGGGGAAGAACGAGCAGTACTTC
TRBV19	-	TRBJ1-5	once	CAAGGSVPNQPQHF	TGTGCCGCGGGGGGGTCTGTTCCCAATCAGCCCCAGCATTTT